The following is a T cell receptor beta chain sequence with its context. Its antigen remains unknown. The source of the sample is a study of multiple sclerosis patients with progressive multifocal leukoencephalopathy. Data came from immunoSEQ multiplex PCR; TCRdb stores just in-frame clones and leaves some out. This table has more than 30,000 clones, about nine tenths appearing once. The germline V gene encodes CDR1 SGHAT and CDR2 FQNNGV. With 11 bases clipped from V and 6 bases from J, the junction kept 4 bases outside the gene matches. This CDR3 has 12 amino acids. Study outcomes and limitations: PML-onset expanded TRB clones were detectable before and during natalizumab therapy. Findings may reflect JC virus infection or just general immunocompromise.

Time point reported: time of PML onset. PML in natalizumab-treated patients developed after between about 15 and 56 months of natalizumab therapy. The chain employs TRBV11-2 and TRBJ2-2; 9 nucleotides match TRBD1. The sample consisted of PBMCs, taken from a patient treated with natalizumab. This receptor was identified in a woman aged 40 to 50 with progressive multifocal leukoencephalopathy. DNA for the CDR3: TGTGCCGGGACAGGGTACGCCGGGGAGCTGTTTTTT. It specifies CAGTGYAGELFF.